This T cell receptor beta chain was captured in a study of T cell changes during pregnancy in multiple sclerosis. Using immunoSEQ multiplex PCR, the repertoire was profiled, and TCRdb retains in-frame clones only, with some absent. In the table there are about 43,000 clones, roughly 91% of which are singletons. This TCR was recovered from a female donor with multiple sclerosis, enrolled in a pregnancy study. The sequencing sample was made of PBMCs (not recorded whether the cells were cultured).

As DNA, the CDR3 is TGTGCCAGCACCACAGGAGGGGCAGGCACCTACAATGAGCAGTTCTTC. Its translation is CASTTGGAGTYNEQFF. The V gene is TRBV28, the J gene TRBJ2-1, with D possibly being TRBD2 (6 bases). Germline CDR1 and CDR2: MDHEN and SYDVKM. The CDR3 consists of 16 residues. V was cut by 7 bases and J by 2 bases, with 18 bases left in between.